A single sample gave rise to the 27 T cell receptor beta chains below, sequenced in a study of blood T cells in healthy people across ages. PCR was performed a second time for about 7 to 11 cycles using a sample-barcoded 5' primer and a J-beta primer mix. TCRdb recomputed calls from the 5' RACE reads with MiXCR, one row per CDR3 protein. This sample has 800,000 to 1,000,000 distinct CDR3 sequences, with about 48% found just once. Sequencing used blood. The source of these receptors is a man aged 30 to 39 in good health.

The rearrangement uses TRBV7-2 and TRBJ2-1; 12 nucleotides match TRBD1. CDR3 length equals 15 residues. Trimming took 3 bases from V and 9 from J; bases not matched to a gene: 6. Germline V gene lookup returns CDR1 SGHTA and CDR2 FQGNSA. CDR3 nucleotides: TGTGCCAGCAGCTTCACCGGGACAGGGGGCGTTGAGCAGTTCTTC. It translates to CASSFTGTGGVEQFF. Full variable domain (rest looked up from reference TRBV7-2 and TRBJ2-1): GAGVSQSPSNKVTEKGKDVELRCDPISGHTALYWYRQSLGQGLEFLIYFQGNSAPDKSGLPSDRFSAERTGGSVSTLTIQRTQQEDSAVYLCASSFTGTGGVEQFFGPGTRLTVL.

In the case of this clonotype: With a much larger clone just one base away, this may be a read error. The gene calls are TRBV7-9 and TRBJ1-6; D is unresolved. Trimming cost V 5 bases and J 18 bases, with 17 bases left between them. The CDR3 consists of 12 residues. Per germline, CDR1 SEHNR and CDR2 FQNEAQ (reference sequence). The DNA of the CDR3 is TGTGCCAGCAGCCCCCTCGGATACCTGCCCCACTTT. Its protein product is CASSPLGYLPHF.

The chain uses TRBV6-5 and TRBJ2-2; possibly TRBD2 for D (6 bases). In germline, CDR1 is MNHEY, CDR2 SVGAGI. This CDR3 region has 13 residues. Trimming cost V 5 bases and J 7 bases, with 11 bases left between them. The DNA of the CDR3 is TGTGCCAGCAGTACGGCGGGATACGGGGAGCTGTTTTTT. It translates to CASSTAGYGELFF.

The CDR3 sequence is CASSQGRDRNYGYTF. In DNA form, the CDR3 reads TGCGCCAGCAGCCAAGGTCGGGACAGAAACTATGGCTACACCTTC. The V and J genes are TRBV4-1 and TRBJ1-2, with 7 bases identical to TRBD1. The germline CDR1 and CDR2 sequences are MGHRA and YSYEKL. The V segment lost 1 base and the J segment 2 bases; nucleotides outside the gene matches: 4. The CDR3 runs 15 residues.

This chain links TRBV2 with TRBJ2-3, with TRBD2 matching over 8 bases. V shed 10 bases, J shed 11 bases, and the junction held 8 bases outside the gene matches. Germline V gene sequence: CDR1 SNHLY, CDR2 FYNNEI. This CDR3 spans 11 amino acids. This chain's CDR3 is CATLLAAVQYF. Written as DNA, the CDR3 is TGTGCCACTTTACTAGCGGCGGTGCAGTATTTT.

The chain employs TRBV30 and TRBJ1-6, with TRBD1 as a possible D gene (5 bases). The CDR3 loop spans 15 amino acids. Trimming shortened V by 5 bases and J by 5 bases, and 16 bases separated the two germline ends. CDR1 and CDR2 from the germline V gene are GTSNPN and SVGIG (reference sequence). CDR3 protein: CAWGDGARNNSPLHF. The CDR3 coding sequence is TGTGCCTGGGGGGACGGAGCAAGAAATAATTCACCCCTCCACTTT.

The chain uses TRBV30 and TRBJ1-5, with D perhaps TRBD1 (5 bases). The germline V gene encodes CDR1 GTSNPN and CDR2 SVGIG (reference sequence). The ends were cut back, 0 bases at V and 3 bases at J, with 15 bases in the middle. The CDR3 covers 16 residues. CDR3 residues: CAWSVQGGTPNQPQHF. The CDR3 DNA follows: TGTGCCTGGAGTGTACAAGGAGGGACTCCCAATCAGCCCCAGCATTTT.

This chain links TRBV7-8 with TRBJ2-3; 9 bases agree with TRBD2. The CDR3 length is 17 residues. V lost 5 bases and J lost 2; bases outside the gene matches: 11. From germline, CDR1 is SGHVS and CDR2 FQNEAQ. The CDR3 loop reads CASSPGVAGEPTDTQYF. Written as DNA, the CDR3 is TGTGCCAGCAGCCCCGGGGTAGCGGGGGAACCCACAGATACGCAGTATTTT.

This clonotype was counted a few times. The CDR3 DNA reads as TGTGCCAGCAGTGCTTCGAACAGGGAGACCCAGTACTTC. Protein product: CASSASNRETQYF. The J gene is TRBJ2-5, the V gene TRBV7-2; possibly TRBD1 for D (5 bases). Germline CDR1 is SGHTA and CDR2 is FQGNSA. This CDR3 has 13 amino acids. V dropped 6 bases and J dropped 5 bases, with 13 bases sitting between them.

There are many counts of this clonotype. The chain recombines TRBV30 with TRBJ2-7; TRBD2 agrees at 7 bases. V was clipped by 2 bases and J by 4 bases; unmatched bases: 11. The germline gives CDR1 GTSNPN, CDR2 SVGIG (reference sequence). This CDR3 region has 15 residues. The CDR3, as DNA: TGTGCCTGGAGTCCCGGCAAGCGGGGCCTTTACGAGCAGTACTTC. Protein product: CAWSPGKRGLYEQYF. Variable domain in full (rest from reference TRBV30 and TRBJ2-7): SQTIHQWPATLVQPVGSPLSLECTVEGTSNPNLYWYRQAAGRGLQLLFYSVGIGQISSEVPQNLSASRPQDRQFILSSKKLLLSDSGFYLCAWSPGKRGLYEQYFGPGTRLTVT.

This chain links TRBV6-6 with TRBJ1-5; 7 bases agree with TRBD1. CDR1 and CDR2 from the germline V gene are MNHNY and SVGAGI (reference sequence). J was trimmed by 9 bases and V by 6 bases; bases with no gene match: 14. The CDR3 spans 15 residues. CDR3 DNA: TGTGCCAGCAGGAATACCGGGACAGAGTCGTCGCCCCAGCATTTT. Encoded protein: CASRNTGTESSPQHF.

A remark on this clonotype: This is likely a read error, given that the CDR3 carries no conserved phenylalanine or tryptophan at its end. V gene TRBV3-1 combines with J gene TRBJ1-1; a possible D gene is TRBD1 (5 bases). The CDR3 consists of 13 residues. V lost 4 bases to trimming and J lost 2 bases, with 8 bases between them. Germline assignment: CDR1 LGHDT and CDR2 YNNKEL (reference sequence). CDR3: CASSPDSNTEAFV. DNA for the CDR3: TGTGCCAGCAGCCCCGACAGTAACACTGAAGCTTTCGTT.

This chain uses TRBV6-4 with TRBJ2-1; TRBD2 aligns across 11 bases. The CDR3 loop spans 15 amino acids. Trimming cost V 5 bases and J 6 bases; bases outside gene matches: 6. Looked up from germline, CDR1 is MRHNA and CDR2 is SNTAGT. The CDR3: CASSPLAGDRNEQFF. For the CDR3, the DNA is TGTGCCAGCAGTCCACTAGCGGGGGACCGCAATGAGCAGTTCTTC.

There are a few counts of this clonotype. The J gene is TRBJ1-1, the V gene TRBV28; possible D gene TRBD1, 6 bases. The CDR3 has 17 amino acids. Between the trimmed V and J ends, which lost 6 bases and 1 base, there was a span of 21 bases. Germline CDR1 and CDR2: MDHEN and SYDVKM. Here the CDR3 DNA reads TGTGCCAGCAGCACCCCGGGCACGGGGGCAGGGAACACTGAAGCTTTCTTT. Translating it yields CASSTPGTGAGNTEAFF.

The rearrangement links TRBV14 to TRBJ2-3, with D possibly being TRBD2 (6 bases). V lost 5 bases and J lost 2, with 14 bases in between. Germline V lookup: CDR1 SGHDN, CDR2 FVKESK. This CDR3 is 15 amino acids long. The CDR3 protein is CASSYRGRDTDTQYF. CDR3 DNA: TGTGCCAGCAGCTACCGGGGGAGAGACACAGATACGCAGTATTTT.

This clonotype was counted a few times. This sequence joins TRBV7-9 and TRBJ2-5; D is unresolved. V lost 1 base and J lost 0, with 9 bases in between. This CDR3 comprises 15 residues. Germline V lookup: CDR1 SEHNR, CDR2 FQNEAQ (reference sequence). The CDR3: CASSLVSGYQETQYF. The DNA for the CDR3 is TGTGCCAGCAGCTTAGTGTCTGGGTACCAAGAGACCCAGTACTTC.

This chain links TRBV5-4 with TRBJ2-1; weak D call: TRBD2 (6 bases). The CDR3 runs to 16 residues. The V and J ends lost 3 bases and 2 bases respectively, with 15 bases between them. Germline V gives CDR1 SGHNT, CDR2 YYREEE (reference sequence). Here the CDR3 DNA reads TGTGCCAGCAGCTCGGATTGGGCGGGGACCTACAATGAGCAGTTCTTC. This gives the protein CASSSDWAGTYNEQFF.

Regarding this clonotype: One end of the junction fails to match germline, which may point to a read error. V usage is TRBV10-1 and J usage is TRBJ2-3; 7 bases match TRBD1. CDR1 is WNHNN and CDR2 is SYGVQD in the germline V gene (reference sequence). The CDR3 has 16 residues. CDR3 sequence (DNA): TGCGCCAGCAGTAAGGGGACAGATTCCTACACAGATGCGCAGTATTTT. This codes for CASSKGTDSYTDAQYF.

The V and J genes are TRBV29-1 and TRBJ1-5; D is unclear. The CDR3 sequence is 13 residues long. V was cut by 0 bases and J by 6 bases, with 9 bases left in between. Germline V CDR1 and CDR2: SQVTM, ANQGSEA. The CDR3 bases are TGCAGCGTTGAAGATTCGGCAGGTCAGCCCCAGCATTTT. Translated, it gives CSVEDSAGQPQHF.

This clonotype was found many times. The V call is TRBV20-1, the J call TRBJ2-1; 9 bases line up with TRBD2. After removal of 3 bases from V and 7 bases from J, the junction contained 7 bases not matched to a gene. The CDR3 has 14 amino acids. Germline V gives CDR1 DFQATT, CDR2 SNEGSKA (reference sequence). CDR3 amino acids: CSASTGLAQNEQFF. The CDR3, as DNA: TGCAGTGCTAGTACGGGACTAGCCCAGAATGAGCAGTTCTTC.

The chain links TRBV6-2 or TRBV6-3 to TRBJ2-5, with 7 bases fitting TRBD1. The length of the CDR3 is 16 residues. V lost 4 bases, J lost 11 bases, and 19 bases stayed unmatched. Germline lookup yields CDR1 MNHEY and CDR2 SVGEGT. CDR3 protein: CASSSNLDRAFYGQYF. CDR3 nucleotides: TGTGCCAGCAGTTCCAACCTTGACAGGGCATTCTACGGGCAGTACTTC.

This clonotype has a handful of counts. V and J are TRBV12-3 or TRBV12-4 and TRBJ2-3; 9 bases are a match to TRBD1. The CDR3 spans 17 residues. V gave up 6 bases and J gave up 4 bases; unmatched junction bases: 14. This chain's CDR3 is CASRPGWDRVGSDTQYF. CDR3 nucleotide sequence: TGTGCCAGCAGACCTGGATGGGACAGGGTAGGATCAGATACGCAGTATTTT.

The CDR3, as DNA: TGTGCCATCAGTGAGTCGGCAGGGCCCCACGAGCAGTACTTC. This sequence encodes CAISESAGPHEQYF. J is TRBJ2-7 and V is TRBV10-3, with a tentative D call TRBD1 (5 bases). This CDR3 comprises 14 residues. The V end lost 0 bases, the J end lost 5 bases, and 11 bases lay between the germline ends. Germline CDR1 ENHRY, CDR2 SYGVKD.

The chain carries TRBV7-2 and TRBJ2-3; no reliable D call. This CDR3 region has 13 residues. The germline V gene encodes CDR1 SGHTA and CDR2 FQGNSA. V was cut by 1 base and J by 5 bases, with 7 bases left in between. The CDR3 loop reads CASSLVVGDTQYF. In DNA, the CDR3 is TGTGCCAGCAGCTTAGTAGTCGGAGATACGCAGTATTTT.

V gene TRBV5-1 combines with J gene TRBJ2-5; TRBD1 is a possible D gene (5 bases). Germline lookup yields CDR1 SGHRS and CDR2 YFSETQ. Trimming removed 2 bases from V and 11 bases from J, with 22 bases in between. The CDR3 covers 15 residues. As DNA, the CDR3 is TGCGCCAGCAGCTTAGTGGGTGCCGGACACAATGAGCAGTACTTC. Amino acids: CASSLVGAGHNEQYF.

This clonotype was picked up one time. The chain combines TRBV21-1 with TRBJ1-5; TRBD1 was called by the table and not checked on the DNA. TRBV21-1 is noted as a pseudogene. This CDR3 region has 15 residues. CDR3: CASSNGGRQDQPQHF. CDR3 DNA sequence: TGTGCCAGCAGCAATGGGGGCCGGCAGGATCAGCCCCAGCATTTT.

The rearrangement links TRBV20-1 to TRBJ2-5; D tentatively fits TRBD1 or TRBD2 (5 bases each). Germline values: CDR1 DFQATT, CDR2 SNEGSKA (reference sequence). This CDR3 has 15 amino acids. V was trimmed by 0 bases and J by 13 bases, leaving 24 bases between them. CDR3 amino acids: CSARDPTVLPGIGYF. The DNA for the CDR3 is TGCAGTGCTAGAGACCCGACAGTCCTCCCGGGAATTGGGTACTTC.